This T cell receptor (beta chain) was sequenced during a study of T cells in Graves' hyperthyroidism and ophthalmopathy. Study details: Peripheral blood was collected at initial diagnosis, before any treatment.

Germline V lookup: CDR1 LNHDA, CDR2 SQIVND (reference sequence). V gave up 3 bases and J gave up 8 bases; unmatched junction bases: 5. This CDR3 spans 14 amino acids. This clonotype was detected ten times or more. What it binds is unknown. RNA transcripts served as the template for amplifying TCR beta CDR3 regions. The primer set for the first-round RT-PCR of the TCR CDR3 was HTBI. TCRdb ran MiXCR on the multiplex PCR reads and lists one entry per CDR3 protein. The data show roughly 250,000 distinct CDR3 sequences, approximately 14% seen once. General study points: It was a median about 6 months before onset that the model predicted ophthalmopathy.

The receptor's source is a woman in her thirties or forties with Graves' hyperthyroidism that later progressed to Graves' ophthalmopathy. V gene TRBV19 combines with J gene TRBJ2-1; 9 bases line up with TRBD2. The sequencing input was blood. The CDR3 DNA reads as TGTGCCAGTAGTATTAGCGGGAGCGTAGATGAGCAGTTCTTC. It encodes CASSISGSVDEQFF.